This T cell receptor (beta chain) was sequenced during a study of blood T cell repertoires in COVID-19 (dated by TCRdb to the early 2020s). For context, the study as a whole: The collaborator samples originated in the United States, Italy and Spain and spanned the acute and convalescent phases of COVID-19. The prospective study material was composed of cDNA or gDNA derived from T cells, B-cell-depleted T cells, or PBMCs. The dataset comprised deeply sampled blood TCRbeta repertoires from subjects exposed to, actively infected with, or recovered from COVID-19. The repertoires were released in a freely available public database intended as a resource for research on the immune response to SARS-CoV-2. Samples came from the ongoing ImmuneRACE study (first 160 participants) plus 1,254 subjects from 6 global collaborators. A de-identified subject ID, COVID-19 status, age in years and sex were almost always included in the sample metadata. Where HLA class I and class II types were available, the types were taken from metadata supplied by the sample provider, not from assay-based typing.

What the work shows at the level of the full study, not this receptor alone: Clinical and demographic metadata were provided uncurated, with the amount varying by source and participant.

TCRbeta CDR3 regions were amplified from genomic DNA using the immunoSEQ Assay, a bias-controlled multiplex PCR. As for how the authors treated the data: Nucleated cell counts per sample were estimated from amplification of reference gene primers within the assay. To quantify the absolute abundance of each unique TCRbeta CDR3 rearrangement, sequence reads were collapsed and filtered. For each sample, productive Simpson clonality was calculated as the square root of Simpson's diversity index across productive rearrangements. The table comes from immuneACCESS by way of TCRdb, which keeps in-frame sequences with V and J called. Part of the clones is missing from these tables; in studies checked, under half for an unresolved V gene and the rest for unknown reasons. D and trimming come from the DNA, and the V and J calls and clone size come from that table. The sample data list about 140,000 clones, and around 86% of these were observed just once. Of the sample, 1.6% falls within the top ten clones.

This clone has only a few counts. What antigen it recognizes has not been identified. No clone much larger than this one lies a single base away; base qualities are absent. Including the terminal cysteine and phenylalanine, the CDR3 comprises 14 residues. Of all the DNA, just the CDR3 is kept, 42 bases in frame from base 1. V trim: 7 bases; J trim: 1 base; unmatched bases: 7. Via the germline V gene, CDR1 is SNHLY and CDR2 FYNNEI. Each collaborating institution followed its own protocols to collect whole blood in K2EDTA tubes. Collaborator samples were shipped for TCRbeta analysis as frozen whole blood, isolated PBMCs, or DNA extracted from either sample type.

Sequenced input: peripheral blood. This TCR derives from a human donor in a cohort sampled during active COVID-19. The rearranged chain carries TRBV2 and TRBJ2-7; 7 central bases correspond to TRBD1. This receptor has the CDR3 CASTTQGESYEQYF. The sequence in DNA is TGTGCCAGCACTACCCAGGGGGAATCCTACGAGCAGTACTTC.